These 24 T cell receptor beta chains were all obtained from the same sample, sequenced in a study of blood T cell repertoires in COVID-19. Method: immunoSEQ multiplex PCR; TCRdb's copy keeps in-frame clones and lacks some. The sample holds nearly 350,000 clones; around 80% are singletons and the top ten take 3%. Sequencing used peripheral blood. The receptors originated from a man under 40 with active or convalescent COVID-19.

V usage is TRBV6-5 and J usage is TRBJ1-5; no clear D gene. The CDR3 contains 13 residues. V was shortened by 2 bases and J by 7 bases, with 9 bases between the two germline ends. The germline V gene has CDR1 MNHEY and CDR2 SVGAGI. The CDR3 coding sequence is TGTGCCAGCAGTTACCGGCGGTACCAGCCCCAGCATTTT. Protein: CASSYRRYQPQHF.

On this clone itself: Other nucleotide sequences in the sample specify the same CDR3. The rearrangement uses TRBV5-1 and TRBJ1-1; unclear D gene. The V gene's germline CDR1 is SGHRS and CDR2 YFSETQ. There are 13 residues in the CDR3. The V and J ends lost 1 base and 1 base respectively, with 5 bases between them. The CDR3 region is CASSLTGNTEAFF. The DNA of the CDR3 is TGCGCCAGCAGCTTGACGGGGAACACTGAAGCTTTCTTT.

This chain connects TRBV9 to TRBJ2-1, with no clear D. This CDR3 comprises 16 residues. Trimming left V 0 bases short and J 0 bases short, with 10 bases between. Per the germline V gene, CDR1 is SGDLS and CDR2 is YYNGEE. The CDR3 spells CASSVGYSRSYNEQFF. DNA for the CDR3: TGTGCCAGCAGCGTAGGTTACTCTCGCTCCTACAATGAGCAGTTCTTC.

The chain has TRBV11-3 and TRBJ2-1, with 7 bases aligning to TRBD1. CDR1 is SGHNT and CDR2 is YENEEA in the germline V gene. Unmatched junction bases numbered 3, after V lost 0 bases and J lost 4 bases. The CDR3 has 15 amino acids. The CDR3 DNA is TGTGCCAGCAGCTTAGAGGACAGGACTTACAATGAGCAGTTCTTC. It yields the protein CASSLEDRTYNEQFF.

The chain employs TRBV4-1 and TRBJ2-7; possible D gene TRBD1, 6 bases. The V gene's germline CDR1 is MGHRA and CDR2 YSYEKL. V was pared by 1 base and J by 5 bases, with 12 bases between. The CDR3 runs to 14 residues. The CDR3 here is CASSQVQGIDEQYF. The CDR3 coding sequence is TGCGCCAGCAGCCAAGTCCAGGGGATCGACGAGCAGTACTTC.

This clone was counted only a few times. The chain joins TRBV2 to TRBJ2-7; perhaps TRBD1 as D (5 bases). V lost 4 bases and J lost 2, with 15 bases in between. Germline V gives CDR1 SNHLY, CDR2 FYNNEI. CDR3 length: 15 amino acids. The DNA for the CDR3 is TGTGCCAGCAGTGCAAGGGCGGACAATCCCTACGAGCAGTACTTC. It yields the protein CASSARADNPYEQYF.

This chain links TRBV11-1 with TRBJ2-7; TRBD2 agrees at 9 bases. V was clipped by 3 bases and J by 2 bases; unmatched bases: 5. The V gene's germline CDR1 is SGHAT and CDR2 FQDESV (reference sequence). The CDR3 length is 15 residues. CDR3 protein: CASSFLAGATYEQYF. DNA for the CDR3: TGTGCCAGCAGCTTTTTAGCGGGAGCGACCTACGAGCAGTACTTC.

This chain joins TRBV11-3 and TRBJ2-2; 7 nucleotides align to TRBD2. CDR3 length: 15 residues. V lost 1 base, J lost 5 bases, and 4 bases stayed unmatched. Germline V lookup: CDR1 SGHNT, CDR2 YENEEA. The CDR3 region has the DNA TGTGCCAGCAGCTTAGCCGGGGGGATAACCGGGGAGCTGTTTTTT. This codes for CASSLAGGITGELFF.

The chain is built from TRBV2 and TRBJ2-4; 7 bases line up with TRBD1. Germline CDR1 reads SNHLY; CDR2 reads FYNNEI. The V gene end was trimmed by 3 bases and the J gene end by 7 bases; junction bases not matched to a gene: 6. CDR3 length: 14 residues. The CDR3 DNA reads as TGTGCCAGCAGTGACCAGCTGGGACAGAACATTCAGTACTTC. Protein sequence: CASSDQLGQNIQYF.

This sequence joins TRBV4-1 and TRBJ2-5; perhaps TRBD1 as D (6 bases). From germline, CDR1 is MGHRA and CDR2 YSYEKL. The CDR3 sequence is 14 residues long. Trimming removed 3 bases from V and 3 bases from J, with 11 bases in between. Here the CDR3 reads CASSQAGTKETQYF. In DNA, the CDR3 is TGCGCCAGCAGCCAGGCCGGGACAAAAGAGACCCAGTACTTC.

The chain is built from TRBV18 and TRBJ2-4; 7 nucleotides line up with TRBD2. After removal of 2 bases from V and 8 bases from J, the junction contained 6 bases not matched to a gene. The CDR3 is 14 residues long. CDR1 is KGHSH and CDR2 is LQKENI in the germline V gene. CDR3: CASSPSPGGDIQYF. The CDR3 nucleotides read TGTGCCAGCTCACCATCCCCGGGGGGTGACATTCAGTACTTC. The entire variable domain, with the rest obtained from reference TRBV18 and TRBJ2-4, is as follows: NAGVMQNPRHLVRRRGQEARLRCSPMKGHSHVYWYRQLPEEGLKFMVYLQKENIIDESGMPKERFSAEFPKEGPSILRIQQVVRGDSAAYFCASSPSPGGDIQYFGAGTRLSVL.

The rearrangement joins TRBV6-6 to TRBJ2-5, with no clear D. The CDR3 has 14 residues. Germline lookup yields CDR1 MNHNY and CDR2 SVGAGI (reference sequence). Trimming cost V 2 bases and J 2 bases, with 9 bases left between them. CDR3 nucleotides: TGTGCCAGCAGTTACGGTGTGGCACAAGAGACCCAGTACTTC. Protein product: CASSYGVAQETQYF.

CDR3 in amino acids: CASSTAAGTRGDTQYF. For the CDR3, the DNA is TGTGCCAGCAGTACCGCAGCCGGGACTAGGGGAGATACGCAGTATTTT. V usage is TRBV28 and J usage is TRBJ2-3, with 8 positions matching TRBD2. Per germline, CDR1 MDHEN and CDR2 SYDVKM. With 5 bases clipped from V and 5 bases from J, the junction kept 12 bases outside the gene matches. CDR3 length equals 16 residues.

In its sample, this clone was seen a few times. The V call is TRBV7-2, the J call TRBJ2-5, with 13 bases lining up with TRBD2. The junction had 6 bases not matched to a gene; V was cut back by 4 bases and J by 4 bases. CDR3 length: 16 residues. The germline CDR1 and CDR2 sequences are SGHTA and FQGNSA. CDR3 protein: CASSSPGLAGSETQYF. Here the CDR3 DNA reads TGTGCCAGCAGCTCCCCGGGACTAGCGGGATCAGAGACCCAGTACTTC.

This clone was recorded a few times. This sequence joins TRBV2 and TRBJ2-7; 9 positions agree with TRBD1. The trim removed 7 bases at V and 5 bases at J, leaving 6 bases unmatched. Germline V lookup: CDR1 SNHLY, CDR2 FYNNEI. The CDR3 runs to 13 residues. The DNA of the CDR3 is TGTGCCAGCAAGGAACAGGGGGCCAACGAGCAGTACTTC. This encodes CASKEQGANEQYF.

The chain uses TRBV6-2 or TRBV6-3 and TRBJ2-2; 9 bases are a match to TRBD2. CDR1 and CDR2 (germline): MNHEY, SVGEGT. This CDR3 comprises 17 residues. V was clipped by 2 bases and J by 7 bases; unmatched bases: 11. CDR3 loop: CASSYVRREGRSGELFF. The CDR3 coding sequence is TGTGCCAGCAGTTACGTCCGGCGGGAGGGCCGAAGCGGGGAGCTGTTTTTT.

The rearrangement links TRBV19 to TRBJ1-5; D ambiguous. This CDR3 comprises 14 residues. Trimming stripped 5 bases from V and 3 bases from J, with 11 bases between. In germline, CDR1 is LNHDA, CDR2 SQIVND (reference sequence). The CDR3 nucleotides are TGTGCCAGTAGTCCGCCCCAGTTCAATCAGCCCCAGCATTTT. This encodes CASSPPQFNQPQHF.

This clone has a handful of counts. The J gene is TRBJ1-4, the V gene TRBV29-1, with TRBD1 identical over 9 bases. Germline V gene data show CDR1 as SQVTM and CDR2 as ANQGSEA. J was trimmed by 7 bases and V by 6 bases; bases with no gene match: 6. The CDR3 contains 13 residues. The CDR3 bases are TGCAGCGTGTGGGACAGGGTCGGTGAAAAACTGTTTTTT. Protein product: CSVWDRVGEKLFF.

The gene calls are TRBV5-4 and TRBJ1-1, with D perhaps TRBD1 (5 bases). This CDR3 contains 14 residues. Per germline, CDR1 SGHNT and CDR2 YYREEE (reference sequence). V was cut by 0 bases and J by 7 bases, with 13 bases left in between. CDR3: CASSLDRYAVEAFF. DNA for the CDR3: TGTGCCAGCAGCTTGGACAGGTACGCTGTTGAAGCTTTCTTT.

The chain recombines TRBV25-1 with TRBJ2-5; D might be TRBD2 (6 bases). This CDR3 spans 14 amino acids. The germline CDR1 and CDR2 sequences are MGHDK and SYGVNS. V was trimmed by 3 bases and J by 3 bases, leaving 11 bases between them. CDR3: CASSEARGEETQYF. DNA for the CDR3: TGTGCCAGCAGTGAGGCTCGCGGGGAAGAGACCCAGTACTTC.

This clone was seen a single time. This chain links TRBV11-2 with TRBJ2-5; perhaps TRBD1 as D (7 bases). The V end was cut by 3 bases, the J end by 4 bases, with 9 bases between. The CDR3 is 13 amino acids. Germline lookup yields CDR1 SGHAT and CDR2 FQNNGV. The CDR3 loop is CASSFQGGETQYF. DNA for the CDR3: TGTGCCAGCAGCTTCCAGGGGGGAGAGACCCAGTACTTC.

This clone came up a few times. The chain joins TRBV19 to TRBJ2-7; TRBD1 is a possible D gene (6 bases). This CDR3 is built from 15 residues. Trimming took off 4 bases at V and 3 bases at J, with 16 bases between the two ends. Per germline, CDR1 LNHDA and CDR2 SQIVND (reference sequence). The CDR3 bases are TGTGCCAGTAGTAATGGGGTGGGACACCTCTACGAGCAGTACTTC. It codes for CASSNGVGHLYEQYF.

V gene TRBV24-1 combines with J gene TRBJ2-3; 9 bases map to TRBD2. V lost 0 bases, J lost 5 bases, and 8 bases stayed unmatched. The CDR3 has 17 amino acids. Germline CDR1 is KGHDR and CDR2 is SFDVKD. CDR3 loop: CATSDLYIAGAQDTQYF. CDR3 bases: TGTGCCACCAGTGATTTGTACATAGCGGGGGCCCAAGATACGCAGTATTTT.

CDR3 DNA: TGTGCCAGCAGCTTATTTGAGTACAATGAGCAGTTCTTC. Translated: CASSLFEYNEQFF. The chain is built from TRBV11-3 and TRBJ2-1; D call uncertain. The CDR3 is 13 amino acids. Germline CDR1 reads SGHNT; CDR2 reads YENEEA. The V and J ends lost 2 bases and 4 bases respectively, with 6 bases between them. The full variable domain, in which reference TRBV11-3 and TRBJ2-1 provide the parts outside the CDR3, is EAGVVQSPRYKIIEKKQPVAFWCNPISGHNTLYWYLQNLGQGPELLIRYENEEAVDDSQLPKDRFSAERLKGVDSTLKIQPAELGDSAVYLCASSLFEYNEQFFGPGTRLTVL.